Listed below are T cell receptor beta chains from one sample, sequenced in a study of CD4 T cells in relation to SARS-CoV-2 and coronaviruses. Profiling relied on immunoSEQ multiplex PCR, and the TCRdb table lists in-frame clones only, not all of them. The top ten hold 0.3% to 0.5% of the sample, which has about 56,000 clones, under 95% seen once. Sample: naive CD4+ T cells from PBMCs. The receptors here all came from an adult with COVID-19. Each CDR3 is given with its conserved first and last residue.

>TRBV28
CASSNLQGVIQPQHF
>TRBV2
CASSPESALNSPLHF
>TRBV7-9
CASSVAGGGETQYF
>TRBV10-3
CAIAEVQGTHEQYF
>TRBV5-6
CASSLLFRTTSEQYF
>TRBV27
CASSFWRTSSYNSPLHF
>TRBV6-5
CASARQGLNSGQYF
>TRBV6-1
CASSEAPAAQETQYF
>TRBV15
CATSREGGTWTGELFF
>TRBV2
CASSEKTRGQPQHF
>TRBV15
CATTSGGITDTQYF
>TRBV6-2/TRBV6-3
CASSYAGDTQYF
>TRBV6-6
CASSLQGGQGANGYTF
>TRBV11-2
CASSLVSGIGTQYF
>TRBV6-5
CASTNPLTGELFF
>TRBV5-6
CASSFRGRAGEQYF
>TRBV7-7
CASSSTGVVGETQYF
>TRBV6-6
CASSQERNEQFF
>TRBV7-9
CASTPSGANVLTF
>TRBV9
CASSSFARVANTEAFF
>TRBV20-1
CSASLDEQYF
>TRBV29-1
CSVHGAGGIAGELFF
>TRBV18
CASSPRDRADEQYF
>TRBV9
CARTGAVEGTGHTGNTIYF
>TRBV9
CASSVVGGQSTDTQYF
>TRBV18
CASSPNRAGGFSEQYF
>TRBV5-8
CASSDPTWGDYNEQFF
>TRBV28
CASSLTNLGGLDEKLFF
>TRBV5-4
CASSLRDRSAGELFF
>TRBV28
CASSGGNQPQHF
>TRBV6-5
CASSRDRDGYTF
>TRBV7-9
CASSNDLTGNYGYTF
>TRBV4-3
CASSQAASDTQYF
>TRBV30
CAWSVTYGYNEQFF
>TRBV4-1
CASSQAISESSYEQYF
>TRBV3-1/TRBV3-2
CASSQDGADTQYF
>TRBV18
CASSPSSYEQYF
>TRBV11-3
CASSLDRHNEQFF
>TRBV5-1
CASSLVAGVDGELFF
>TRBV3-1/TRBV3-2
CASSHSGSTDTQYF
>TRBV6-2/TRBV6-3
CASSFDPLGEQFF
>TRBV5-4
CASSLEMNTEAFF
>TRBV7-9
CASSSVGGRQWNNEQFF
>TRBV6-2/TRBV6-3
CASSPHQSVQPQHF
>TRBV6-5
CATSESGTLNTEAFF
>TRBV6-6
CASSYSLDRAISYTF
>TRBV18
CASSDSDTQYF
>TRBV10-3
CAISESTVTYEQYF
>TRBV28
CASSRRPGQGPPGELFF
>TRBV11-1
CASSPHRDTGELFF
>TRBV10-3
CAISESKGALDGANVLTF
>TRBV6-6
CASSLSGRGSDTQYF
>TRBV5-1
CASRSGADYEQYF
>TRBV9
CASSVGPVNTEAFF
>TRBV6-5
CASSPAGGSVNEQFF
>TRBV7-2
CASSSDRTSYEQYF
>TRBV6-5
CASSPPRQYF
>TRBV28
CAIPGTGNTGELFF
>TRBV11-2
CASSSRPGTWTYNEQFF
>TRBV10-3
CAITSSGSTDTQYF